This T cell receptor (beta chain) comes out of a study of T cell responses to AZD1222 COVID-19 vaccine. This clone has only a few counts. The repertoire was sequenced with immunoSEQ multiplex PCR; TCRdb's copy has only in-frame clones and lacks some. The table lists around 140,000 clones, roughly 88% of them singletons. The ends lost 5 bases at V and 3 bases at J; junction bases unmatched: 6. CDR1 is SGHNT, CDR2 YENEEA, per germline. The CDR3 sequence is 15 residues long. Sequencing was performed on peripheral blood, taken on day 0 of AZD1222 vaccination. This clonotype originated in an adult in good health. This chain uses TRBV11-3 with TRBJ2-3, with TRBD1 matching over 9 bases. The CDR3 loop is CASSPGTGTTDTQYF. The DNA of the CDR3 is TGTGCCAGCAGCCCCGGGACAGGGACGACAGATACGCAGTATTTT.